A selection of T cell receptor beta chains follows, all from one sample in a study of CD8+CD57+ T cells in acquired aplastic anemia. Each CDR3 protein gets one entry after TCRdb re-called the reads with MiXCR. The table has about 400,000 distinct CDR3 sequences, around 72% seen once. The sample consisted of sorted CD4+, CD8+, or CD8+CD57+ T cells (not recorded which) from PBMCs. These receptors were taken from a human donor in good health, serving as a control. Each CDR3 is given with its conserved first and last residue. A D gene is named only where the DNA matches it firmly. Not all rows give a size; the values are once, few, many and, for expanded clones, a class.

d_gene: TRBD2
j_gene: TRBJ2-7
v_gene: TRBV10-3
abundance: .
CDR3aa: CASSQTSYEQHF
CDR3nt: TGTGCCAGCAGTCAGACTAGCTACGAGCAGCACTTC

d_gene: .
j_gene: TRBJ2-1
v_gene: TRBV9
abundance: .
CDR3aa: CASTEDLTYNEQFF
CDR3nt: TGTGCCAGCACCGAAGATCTTACCTACAATGAGCAGTTCTTC

d_gene: .
j_gene: TRBJ2-7
v_gene: TRBV11-2
abundance: .
CDR3aa: CASSNLGGEQYF
CDR3nt: TGTGCCAGCAGCAACTTGGGCGGGGAGCAGTACTTC

d_gene: TRBD1
j_gene: TRBJ1-2
v_gene: TRBV11-2
abundance: many
CDR3aa: CASSDRGDYGYTF
CDR3nt: TGTGCCAGCAGCGACAGGGGAGACTATGGCTACACCTTC

d_gene: .
j_gene: TRBJ2-3
v_gene: TRBV11-1
abundance: .
CDR3aa: CASSPLRVGITDTQYF
CDR3nt: TGTGCTAGCAGCCCCCTGCGCGTGGGTATCACAGATACGCAGTATTTT

d_gene: TRBD1
j_gene: TRBJ1-2
v_gene: TRBV29-1
abundance: .
CDR3aa: CSTRRQGEYGYTF
CDR3nt: TGCAGCACCCGAAGACAGGGCGAGTATGGCTACACCTTC

d_gene: .
j_gene: TRBJ2-3
v_gene: TRBV29-1
abundance: many
CDR3aa: CSVEDLPGFTDTQYF
CDR3nt: TGCAGCGTTGAAGATCTTCCGGGGTTCACAGATACGCAGTATTTT

d_gene: .
j_gene: TRBJ1-5
v_gene: TRBV3-1
abundance: many
CDR3aa: CASSQRGSNQPQHF
CDR3nt: TGTGCCAGCAGTCAACGGGGGAGCAATCAGCCCCAGCATTTT

d_gene: .
j_gene: TRBJ1-2
v_gene: TRBV7-9
abundance: .
CDR3aa: CASSCGSPPARYGYTF
CDR3nt: TGTGCCAGCAGCTGCGGCTCGCCGCCGGCGCGATATGGCTACACCTTC

d_gene: .
j_gene: TRBJ1-1
v_gene: TRBV2
abundance: .
CDR3aa: CASSSGEDNTEAFF
CDR3nt: TGTGCCAGCAGCTCCGGAGAGGATAACACTGAAGCTTTTTTT

d_gene: .
j_gene: TRBJ2-3
v_gene: TRBV9
abundance: once
CDR3aa: CASSSVNDKTFF
CDR3nt: TGTGCCAGCAGCTCGGTTAACGATAAGACGTTTTTT

d_gene: .
j_gene: TRBJ2-3
v_gene: TRBV5-1
abundance: .
CDR3aa: CASSLTGDEHTQYF
CDR3nt: TGCGCCAGCAGCCTCACAGGAGACGAGCATACGCAGTATTTT

d_gene: TRBD2
j_gene: TRBJ2-7
v_gene: TRBV29-1
abundance: few
CDR3aa: CSVGGAGVPYEQYF
CDR3nt: TGCAGCGTTGGAGGGGCGGGGGTGCCCTACGAGCAGTACTTC

d_gene: .
j_gene: TRBJ2-7
v_gene: TRBV5-1
abundance: many
CDR3aa: CASSLAEGEAYEQYF
CDR3nt: TGCGCCAGCAGCTTGGCCGAAGGAGAAGCCTACGAGCAGTACTTC

d_gene: TRBD1
j_gene: TRBJ1-2
v_gene: TRBV3-1
abundance: many
CDR3aa: CASSQINRGLNTF
CDR3nt: TGTGCCAGCAGCCAAATTAACAGGGGGCTGAACACCTTC

d_gene: .
j_gene: TRBJ2-3
v_gene: TRBV30
abundance: .
CDR3aa: CAWTWQSLTRRDTQYF
CDR3nt: TGTGCCTGGACCTGGCAGTCTCTAACGAGACGAGATACGCAGTATTTT

d_gene: .
j_gene: TRBJ2-1
v_gene: TRBV12-3/TRBV12-4
abundance: .
CDR3aa: CASRGDGSSYNEQFF
CDR3nt: TGTGCCAGCAGAGGAGACGGCAGCTCCTACAATGAGCAGTTCTTC

d_gene: TRBD1
j_gene: TRBJ1-6
v_gene: TRBV5-1
abundance: .
CDR3aa: CASSLGHRDSPLHF
CDR3nt: TGCGCCAGCAGCTTGGGCCACCGGGACAGTCCCCTCCACTTT

d_gene: .
j_gene: TRBJ2-5
v_gene: TRBV9
abundance: .
CDR3aa: CASSVGTGAQETQYF
CDR3nt: TGTGCCAGCAGCGTAGGCACGGGGGCGCAAGAGACCCAGTACTTC

d_gene: .
j_gene: TRBJ2-5
v_gene: TRBV6-2/TRBV6-3
abundance: .
CDR3aa: CASTTIQETQYF
CDR3nt: TGTGCCAGCACGACGATTCAAGAGACCCAGTACTTC

d_gene: TRBD1
j_gene: TRBJ1-1
v_gene: TRBV10-3
abundance: many
CDR3aa: CATDRDRGQVTEAFF
CDR3nt: TGTGCCACCGACCGGGACAGGGGGCAGGTAACTGAAGCTTTCTTT

d_gene: .
j_gene: TRBJ2-7
v_gene: TRBV29-1
abundance: .
CDR3aa: CGVSHGRASTYEQYF
CDR3nt: TGCGGCGTCAGCCACGGCAGGGCGAGCACCTACGAGCAGTACTTC